Following are 15 T cell receptor beta chains from one sample sequenced in a study of blood T cell repertoires in COVID-19. Sequenced by immunoSEQ multiplex PCR; TCRdb stores in-frame clones only, minus some. The sample includes over 7,000 clones, 84% of them seen just once. Sequenced material: peripheral blood. The receptors come from a human donor in a cohort sampled during active COVID-19.

This clone was detected only once. The chain carries TRBV4-3 and TRBJ2-5, with TRBD2 matching over 7 bases. V dropped 3 bases and J dropped 2; count of bases not matched to a gene: 6. Germline V lookup: CDR1 LGHNA, CDR2 YSLEER. The CDR3 length is 15 residues. CDR3 nucleotide sequence: TGCGCCAGCAGCCAGGCCGGGGGGAATCAAGAGACCCAGTACTTC. Encoded protein: CASSQAGGNQETQYF.

V and J are TRBV18 and TRBJ1-5, with D maybe TRBD1 (5 bases). The germline CDR1 and CDR2 sequences are KGHSH and LQKENI. Trimming removed 8 bases at V and 3 bases at J, with 11 bases between. CDR3 size: 13 residues. The CDR3 reads CASTTDINQPQHF. The CDR3 DNA sequence: TGTGCCAGCACGACAGATATCAATCAGCCCCAGCATTTT.

The chain recombines TRBV6-5 with TRBJ1-1, with 8 bases identical to TRBD1. V was clipped by 6 bases and J by 10 bases; unmatched bases: 10. CDR1 is MNHEY, CDR2 SVGAGI, per germline. The CDR3 is 13 residues long. The CDR3 loop is CASSTGQGFRAFF. CDR3 nucleotide sequence: TGTGCCAGCAGCACCGGACAGGGATTTCGAGCTTTCTTT.

The CDR3 protein is CASSYTGIGTEQYF. The DNA for the CDR3 is TGTGCCAGCAGTTACACAGGGATCGGAACCGAGCAGTACTTC. V usage is TRBV6-2 or TRBV6-3 and J usage is TRBJ2-7, with a possible D match to TRBD1 (6 bases). Germline values: CDR1 MNHEY, CDR2 SVGEGT. Trimming shortened V by 2 bases and J by 6 bases, and 14 bases separated the two germline ends. The CDR3 length is 14 residues.

V gene TRBV12-3 or TRBV12-4 combines with J gene TRBJ1-5; no firm D call. V was trimmed by 7 bases and J by 6 bases, leaving 10 bases between them. This CDR3 is 12 amino acids long. Written as DNA, the CDR3 is TGTGCCAGCACCGATCGGAGTCAGCCCCAGCATTTT. Translating gives CASTDRSQPQHF.

This chain joins TRBV28 and TRBJ1-5; D is uncertain. Trimming removed 5 bases from V and 0 bases from J, with 20 bases in between. Germline V gene lookup returns CDR1 MDHEN and CDR2 SYDVKM. CDR3 length: 18 amino acids. CDR3 in amino acids: CASSPQIGWQYSNQPQHF. DNA of the CDR3: TGTGCCAGCAGTCCACAAATCGGGTGGCAGTATAGCAATCAGCCCCAGCATTTT.

A single count supports this clone. The chain has TRBV5-1 and TRBJ1-4; TRBD1 is a possible D gene (5 bases). The CDR3 contains 14 residues. Trimming took 1 base from V and 8 from J, leaving 12 bases between them. Germline loops: CDR1 SGHRS, CDR2 YFSETQ. The CDR3 DNA sequence: TGCGCCAGCAGCTTGTTTACGGGGGACGAAAAACTGTTTTTT. Amino acids: CASSLFTGDEKLFF.

The chain employs TRBV5-1 and TRBJ2-7, with TRBD1 identical over 7 bases. Germline V gene sequence: CDR1 SGHRS, CDR2 YFSETQ. V was pared by 4 bases and J by 4 bases, with 8 bases of the junction left unmatched. This CDR3 contains 14 residues. The CDR3 region is CASSATGVSYEQYF. The DNA of the CDR3 is TGCGCCAGCAGCGCTACAGGGGTTTCGTACGAGCAGTACTTC.

J is TRBJ1-5 and V is TRBV18, with a possible D match to TRBD1 (6 bases). CDR3 length equals 14 residues. The V gene's germline CDR1 is KGHSH and CDR2 LQKENI. The V gene lost 3 bases and the J gene lost 3 bases, with 9 bases spanning the gap. CDR3 nucleotides: TGTGCCAGCTCACCGTCAGGGGTCAATCAGCCCCAGCATTTT. Its translation is CASSPSGVNQPQHF. The complete variable domain, with remaining parts taken from reference TRBV18 and TRBJ1-5, reads NAGVMQNPRHLVRRRGQEARLRCSPMKGHSHVYWYRQLPEEGLKFMVYLQKENIIDESGMPKERFSAEFPKEGPSILRIQQVVRGDSAAYFCASSPSGVNQPQHFGDGTRLSIL.

This clone is labeled medium-sized. The CDR3 spells CASRTGQPQHF. In nucleotides, the CDR3 is TGTGCCAGCAGGACGGGGCAGCCCCAGCATTTT. This chain uses TRBV6-5 with TRBJ1-5; D is ambiguous. Trimming removed 6 bases from V and 7 bases from J, with 7 bases in between. The V gene's germline CDR1 is MNHEY and CDR2 SVGAGI. The CDR3 has 11 residues.

Remarks on this clone: The sample contains more than one DNA sequence encoding this CDR3. The V call is TRBV6-5, the J call TRBJ2-7; maybe TRBD2 (5 bases). V was trimmed by 4 bases and J by 7 bases, leaving 8 bases between them. Germline lookup yields CDR1 MNHEY and CDR2 SVGAGI. The CDR3 extends over 11 amino acids. The CDR3 region is CASSSRGEQYF. The CDR3 region has the DNA TGTGCCAGCAGTTCCCGGGGAGAGCAGTACTTC.

The chain combines TRBV28 with TRBJ1-2; D gene ambiguous. CDR1 and CDR2 (germline): MDHEN, SYDVKM. V lost 5 bases and J 8 bases, leaving 18 bases between the germline ends. There are 14 residues in the CDR3. This CDR3 is CASSPGRVRGGYTF. The CDR3 DNA reads TGTGCCAGCAGTCCCGGACGTGTCCGGGGAGGCTACACCTTC.

V usage is TRBV30 and J usage is TRBJ2-2, with 9 bases identical to TRBD1. The CDR3 is made up of 14 amino acids. Germline loops: CDR1 GTSNPN, CDR2 SVGIG (reference sequence). With V trimmed by 5 bases and J by 5 bases, 6 bases remained unmatched. CDR3 sequence reads: CAWDRGYGTGELFF. In DNA form, the CDR3 reads TGTGCCTGGGACAGGGGGTATGGAACCGGGGAGCTGTTTTTT.

This clone was detected once. This sample also contains other DNA sequences that code for the same CDR3. The chain links TRBV7-2 to TRBJ2-2, with 9 bases identical to TRBD2. V lost 1 base and J lost 6; bases outside the gene matches: 12. The CDR3 is 18 amino acids. Per germline, CDR1 SGHTA and CDR2 FQGNSA. DNA of the CDR3: TGTGCCAGCAGCTTAGATGGGGGGCGGGGGGGCCTCGCCGGGGAGCTGTTTTTT. This encodes CASSLDGGRGGLAGELFF.

The chain carries TRBV7-2 and TRBJ2-3, with 13 bases aligning to TRBD2. The CDR3 sequence is 14 residues long. V was pared by 5 bases and J by 9 bases, with 5 bases of the junction left unmatched. Germline CDR1 SGHTA, CDR2 FQGNSA. CDR3 coding DNA: TGTGCCAGCAGCGCTACTAGCGGGGGGGGGACGCAGTATTTT. Translating it yields CASSATSGGGTQYF.